This entry describes one T cell receptor (beta chain). There are many counts of this clonotype. Its cognate antigen has yet to be identified. Per-nucleotide qualities are absent, and no much larger clonotype sits a single base away. This entry is derived from a study of response to subunit inactivated influenza vaccine (dated by TCRdb to the late 2010s). About the full investigation: Deep quantitative profiling of the T cell receptor repertoire was used in the study to follow responses to a trivalent subunit inactivated influenza vaccine. Overall results and qualifications from the work: The authors suggested that each seasonal influenza vaccination may recruit only a limited number of new T cells.

V loses 4 bases of germline sequence and J loses 5 bases, and the interval between the two ends is 17 bases. Based on the germline V gene, the CDR1 and CDR2 sequences are SGHTA and FQGNSA. Including the terminal cysteine and phenylalanine, the CDR3 comprises 16 residues. Of all the DNA, just the CDR3 is kept, 48 bases in frame from base 1. The library came from RT-PCR. The sequencer listed for this sample is Illumina HiSeq 2500. TCRdb cleaned the public reads at Q25 with fastp, built clones with MiXCR and kept in-frame beta chains. Rows matching on CDR3 protein sequence are summarized as one entry with the most common DNA and genes. In all, the sample holds around 750,000 distinct CDR3 sequences, and 21% of those were seen once. In total, the top ten clones hold about a tenth of the sample.

This chain is built from TRBV7-2 and TRBJ2-2; tentative D gene TRBD2, with 5 bases matching. The source is a man aged 50-60 years who received an inactivated influenza vaccine. Donor details come from another sample of the same person, matched by shared clones. Sequencing was performed on PBMCs from blood, taken about 5 days after vaccination. The DNA reads as follows: TGTGCCAGCAGCTCTAGCCCCAGCCCTAGGACCGGGGAGCTGTTTTTT. This codes for CASSSSPSPRTGELFF.